This TCR beta chain was obtained from a study of STAT5B mutations in CD4+ large granular lymphocyte leukemia. Turning to this clone: What it recognizes is unknown.

In germline, CDR1 is SGHRS, CDR2 YFSETQ. V was trimmed by 0 bases and J by 5 bases, leaving 11 bases between them. The CDR3 has 15 amino acids. General study findings and limits: About 25% of private leukemic clonotypes occurred rarely in other patients' non-leukemic repertoires.

Measured with immunoSEQ multiplex PCR; TCRdb has only the in-frame clones, and not every one. Of tens of thousands of clones in the sample, around 75% were seen once. The TCR originated in a human donor in good health. J is TRBJ1-4 and V is TRBV5-1; D is unclear. Sample: CD4+ T cells from blood buffy coats. The CDR3 loop is CASSLALTGNEKLFF. CDR3 nucleotides: TGCGCCAGCAGCTTGGCCTTGACGGGGAATGAAAAACTGTTTTTT.